The clone carrying this T cell receptor beta chain was observed a few times. Libraries were prepared by immunoSEQ multiplex PCR; TCRdb keeps only in-frame clonotypes and omits some of them. The repertoire has about 270,000 clones, roughly 86% of them found once; the top ten carry around 9%. The source of the sample is a study of blood T cell repertoires in COVID-19. Losses at the gene ends were 6 bases for V and 2 bases for J; bases not matched to a gene: 5. CDR3 length: 15 residues. CDR1 is SGHNT and CDR2 is YENEEA in the germline V gene. The TCR was taken from a man between 40 and 49 years old with active or convalescent COVID-19. Sequenced material: peripheral blood. V gene TRBV11-3 combines with J gene TRBJ2-2, with 8 bases that match TRBD1. The CDR3 reads CASSPGGFNTGELFF. CDR3 coding DNA: TGTGCCAGCAGTCCAGGGGGCTTTAACACCGGGGAGCTGTTTTTT.